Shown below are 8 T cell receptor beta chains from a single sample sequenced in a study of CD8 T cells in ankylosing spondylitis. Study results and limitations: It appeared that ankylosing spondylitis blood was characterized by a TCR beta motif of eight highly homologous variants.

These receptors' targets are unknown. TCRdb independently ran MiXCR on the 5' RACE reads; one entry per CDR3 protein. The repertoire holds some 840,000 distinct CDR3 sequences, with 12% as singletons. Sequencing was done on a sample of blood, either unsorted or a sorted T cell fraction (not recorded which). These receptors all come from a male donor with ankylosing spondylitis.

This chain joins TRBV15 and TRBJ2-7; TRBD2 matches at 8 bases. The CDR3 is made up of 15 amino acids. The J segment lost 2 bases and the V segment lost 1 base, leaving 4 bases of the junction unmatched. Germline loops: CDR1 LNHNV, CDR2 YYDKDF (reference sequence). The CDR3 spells CATSRGNSGAYEQYF. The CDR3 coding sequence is TGTGCCACCAGCAGAGGAAATAGCGGGGCCTACGAGCAGTACTTC.

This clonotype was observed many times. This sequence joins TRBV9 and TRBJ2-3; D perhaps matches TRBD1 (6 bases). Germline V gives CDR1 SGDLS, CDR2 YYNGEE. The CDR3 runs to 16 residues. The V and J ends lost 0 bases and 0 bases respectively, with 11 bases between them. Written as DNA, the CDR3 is TGTGCCAGCAGCGTAGTTGGGGGCCGCAGCACAGATACGCAGTATTTT. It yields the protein CASSVVGGRSTDTQYF. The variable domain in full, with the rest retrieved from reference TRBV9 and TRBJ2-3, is DSGVTQTPKHLITATGQRVTLRCSPRSGDLSVYWYQQSLDQGLQFLIQYYNGEERAKGNILERFSAQQFPDLHSELNLSSLELGDSALYFCASSVVGGRSTDTQYFGPGTRLTVL.

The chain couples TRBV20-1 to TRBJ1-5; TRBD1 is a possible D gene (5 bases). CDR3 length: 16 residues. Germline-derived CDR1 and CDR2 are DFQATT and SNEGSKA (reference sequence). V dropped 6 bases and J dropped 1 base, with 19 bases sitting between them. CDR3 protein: CSASRGRYRSNQPQHF. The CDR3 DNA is TGCAGTGCCTCTCGGGGGAGATATAGAAGCAATCAGCCCCAGCATTTT.

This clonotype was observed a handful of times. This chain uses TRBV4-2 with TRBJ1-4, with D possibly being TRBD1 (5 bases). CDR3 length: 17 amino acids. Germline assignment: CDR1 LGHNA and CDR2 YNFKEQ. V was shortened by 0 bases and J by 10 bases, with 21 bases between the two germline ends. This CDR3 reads CASSQESGGQSGGKLFF. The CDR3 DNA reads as TGTGCCAGCAGCCAAGAAAGCGGAGGGCAATCGGGGGGAAAACTGTTTTTT.

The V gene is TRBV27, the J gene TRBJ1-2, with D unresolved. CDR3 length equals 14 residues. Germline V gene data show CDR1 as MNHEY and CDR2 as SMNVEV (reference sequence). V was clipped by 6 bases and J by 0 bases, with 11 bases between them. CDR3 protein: CASSRLGTNYGYTF. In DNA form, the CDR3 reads TGTGCCAGCAGCCGTCTAGGGACTAACTATGGCTACACCTTC.

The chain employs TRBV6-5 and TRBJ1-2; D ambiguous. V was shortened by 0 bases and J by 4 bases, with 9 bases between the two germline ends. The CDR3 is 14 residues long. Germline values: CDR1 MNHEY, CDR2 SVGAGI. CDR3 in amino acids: CASSYSITSYGYTF. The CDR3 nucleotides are TGTGCCAGCAGTTACTCGATCACGAGCTATGGCTACACCTTC.

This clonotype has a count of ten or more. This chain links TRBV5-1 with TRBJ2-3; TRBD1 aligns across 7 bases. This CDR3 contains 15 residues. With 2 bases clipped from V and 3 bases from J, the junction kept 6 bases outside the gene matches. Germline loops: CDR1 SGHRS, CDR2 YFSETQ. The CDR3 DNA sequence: TGCGCCAGCAGCTTCCCTCGACAGGGTACAGATACGCAGTATTTT. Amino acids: CASSFPRQGTDTQYF.

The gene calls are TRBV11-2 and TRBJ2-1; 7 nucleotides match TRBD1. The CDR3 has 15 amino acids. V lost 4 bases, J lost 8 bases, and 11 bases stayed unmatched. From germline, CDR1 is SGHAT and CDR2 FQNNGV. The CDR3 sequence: CASSSTQGSGDEQFF. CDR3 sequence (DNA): TGTGCCAGCAGCTCTACACAGGGGTCAGGGGATGAGCAGTTCTTC.